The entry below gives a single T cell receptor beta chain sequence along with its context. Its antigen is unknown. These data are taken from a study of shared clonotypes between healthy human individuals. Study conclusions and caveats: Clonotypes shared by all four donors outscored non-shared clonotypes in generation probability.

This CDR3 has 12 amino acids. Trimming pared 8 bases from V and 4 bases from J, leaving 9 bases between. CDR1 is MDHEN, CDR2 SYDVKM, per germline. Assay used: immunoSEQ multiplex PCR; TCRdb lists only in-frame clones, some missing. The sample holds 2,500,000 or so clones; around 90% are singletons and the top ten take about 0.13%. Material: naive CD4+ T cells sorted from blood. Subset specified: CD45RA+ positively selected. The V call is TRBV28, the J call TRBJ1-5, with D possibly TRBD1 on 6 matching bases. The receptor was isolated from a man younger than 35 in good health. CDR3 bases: TGTGCCAGCCAGGGGTGGAATCAGCCCCAGCATTTT. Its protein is CASQGWNQPQHF.